This T cell receptor beta chain is from a study of T cells expressing NK-cell markers. Study-level information: One of the eight sequenced donors was seronegative, whereas the other seven were HCMV-seropositive.

Following a re-call of the 5' RACE reads, TCRdb has one entry per CDR3 protein and lacks DNA. The sample has some 500,000 distinct CDR3 sequences; the top ten hold approximately 1.4%. CDR1 is SGHRS and CDR2 is YFSETQ in the germline V gene. The CDR3 sequence is 15 residues long. The specimen was blood T cells: a sorted CD56 or NKG2C T cell subset, CD4+ or CD8+ T cells, or bulk PBMC T cells (not recorded which). This chain uses TRBV5-1 with TRBJ2-1; TCRdb returns TRBD2, unconfirmable since there is no DNA. The clonotype was recovered from a woman between 50 and 59 years old in good health. The CDR3 reads CASSLVAGPNNEQFF.